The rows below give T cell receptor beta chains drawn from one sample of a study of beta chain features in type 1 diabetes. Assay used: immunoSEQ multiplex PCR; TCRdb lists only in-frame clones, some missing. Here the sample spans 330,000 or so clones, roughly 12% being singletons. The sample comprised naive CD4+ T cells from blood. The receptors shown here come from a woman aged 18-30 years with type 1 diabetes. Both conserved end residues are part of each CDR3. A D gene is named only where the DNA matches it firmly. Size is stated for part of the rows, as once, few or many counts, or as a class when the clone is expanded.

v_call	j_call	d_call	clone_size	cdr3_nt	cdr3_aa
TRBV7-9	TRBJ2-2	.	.	TGTGCCAGCAGCTCCCGACAATACACCGGGGAGCTGTTTTTT	CASSSRQYTGELFF
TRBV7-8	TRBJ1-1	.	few	TGTGCCAGCAGCGTCCGGGACATCATAGTATCTGAAGCTTTCTTT	CASSVRDIIVSEAFF
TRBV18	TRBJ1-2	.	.	TGTGCCAGCTCACCAGGTCTCGAACAACTGGAGGGCTACACCTTC	CASSPGLEQLEGYTF
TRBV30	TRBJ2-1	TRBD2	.	TGTGCCCACAAACGCGGCGGGAGTTTTGTTGAGCAGTTCTTC	CAHKRGGSFVEQFF
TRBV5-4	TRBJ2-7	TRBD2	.	TGTGCCAGCAGTTTATTAGCGGGAGGGGGAGTCGGCGAGCAGTACTTC	CASSLLAGGGVGEQYF
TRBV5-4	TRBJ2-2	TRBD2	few	TGTGCCAGCAGCTTGGGCTTAACTAGCGGGAGCTCCACCGGGGAGCTGTTTTTT	CASSLGLTSGSSTGELFF
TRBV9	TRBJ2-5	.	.	TGTGCCAGCAGCGTAGAGGAGGCTTTAGAGACCCAGTACTTC	CASSVEEALETQYF
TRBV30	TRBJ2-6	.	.	TGTGCCTGGAGGAGCTCTGGGGCCAACGTCCTGACTTTC	CAWRSSGANVLTF
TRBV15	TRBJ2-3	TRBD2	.	TGTGCCACCAGCAGAGGACTAGCGGGTCCCCAATTCACGCAGTATTTT	CATSRGLAGPQFTQYF
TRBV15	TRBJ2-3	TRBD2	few	TGTGCCACCAGCAGAGCAGCGGGGGCTCCAGATACGCAGTATTTT	CATSRAAGAPDTQYF
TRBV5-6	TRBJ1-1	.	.	TGTGCCAGCAGCCCTAGCGTACTGAACACTGAAGCTTTCTTT	CASSPSVLNTEAFF
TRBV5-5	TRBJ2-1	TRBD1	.	TGTGCCAGCAGCTCGGAAACCGGGACAGCATACAATGAGCAGTTCTTC	CASSSETGTAYNEQFF
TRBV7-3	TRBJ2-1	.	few	TGTGCCAGCAGCTCCGCCCCGGGTGTGAGGAACAATGAGCAGTTCTTC	CASSSAPGVRNNEQFF
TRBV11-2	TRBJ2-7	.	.	TGTGCCAGCAGCTTTAAAACCGGACAGTCCTACGAGCAGTACTTC	CASSFKTGQSYEQYF
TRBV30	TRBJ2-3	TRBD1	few	TGTGCCTGGAGTGTGGGGGACAGGGATACAGATACGCAGTATTTT	CAWSVGDRDTDTQYF
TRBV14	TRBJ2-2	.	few	TGTGCCAGCACCCGGTTCCACACCGGGGAGCTGTTTTTT	CASTRFHTGELFF
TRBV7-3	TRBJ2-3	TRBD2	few	TGTGCCAGCAGCAATGGACTAGGTGGAGATACGCAGTATTTT	CASSNGLGGDTQYF
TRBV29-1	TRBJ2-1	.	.	TGCAGCGTTGAAGGCATCCAGGGACTCTACAATGAGCAGTTCTTC	CSVEGIQGLYNEQFF
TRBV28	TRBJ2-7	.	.	TGTGCCGGAGGCGGGATTTACGAGCAGTACTTC	CAGGGIYEQYF
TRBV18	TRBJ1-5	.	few	TGTGCCAGCTCCCCCGCGGGTAGCAATCAGCCCCAGCATTTT	CASSPAGSNQPQHF
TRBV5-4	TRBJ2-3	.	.	TGTGCCAGCAGCTTGGGGGGGACATCTGACACAGATACGCAGTATTTT	CASSLGGTSDTDTQYF
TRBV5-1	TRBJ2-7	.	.	TGCGCCAGCAGCTTACAGACCGAACCGACCTACGAGCAGTACTTC	CASSLQTEPTYEQYF
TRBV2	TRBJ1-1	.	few	TGTGCCAGCAGCCCGGGGTTGAACACTGAAGCTTTCTTT	CASSPGLNTEAFF
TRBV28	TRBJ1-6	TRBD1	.	TGTGCCAGCAGTTTAGGTGCGACAGGGAATTCACCCCTCCACTTT	CASSLGATGNSPLHF
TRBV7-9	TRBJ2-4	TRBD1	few	TGTGCCAGCAGCTCGGACAGGGGGATTCAGTACTTC	CASSSDRGIQYF
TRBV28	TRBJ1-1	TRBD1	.	TGTGCCAGCAGTCCCAACGGACAGGGAGTCACTGAAGCTTTCTTT	CASSPNGQGVTEAFF
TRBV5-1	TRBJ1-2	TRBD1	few	TGCGCCAGCAGCTTGGAGACAGGGAACGACTATGGCTACACCTTC	CASSLETGNDYGYTF
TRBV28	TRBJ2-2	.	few	TGTGCCAGCAGGGCGGCGAGCACCGGGGAGCTGTTTTTT	CASRAASTGELFF
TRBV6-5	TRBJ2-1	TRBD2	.	TGTGCCAGCAGTCATACTAGCGGACCTTACAATGAGCAGTTCTTC	CASSHTSGPYNEQFF
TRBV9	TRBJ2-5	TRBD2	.	TGTGCCAGCAGCGTAGGCCTAGCGGGAGGAGAAGAGACCCAGTACTTC	CASSVGLAGGEETQYF
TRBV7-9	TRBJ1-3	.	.	TGTGCCAGCAGCTACCTCCGGGAGAGCTCTGGAAACACCATATATTTT	CASSYLRESSGNTIYF
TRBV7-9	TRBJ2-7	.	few	TGTGCCAGCAGCGCTTTAACTCACGAGCAGTACTTC	CASSALTHEQYF
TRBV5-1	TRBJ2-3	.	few	TGCGCCAGCCGCAACGGACAGTCTCGCACAGATACGCAGTATTTT	CASRNGQSRTDTQYF
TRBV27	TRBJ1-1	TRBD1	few	TGTGCCAGCAGGCCAGGGGGCGGTTGGACTGAAGCTTTCTTT	CASRPGGGWTEAFF
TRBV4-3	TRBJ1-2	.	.	TGCGCCAGCAGCCAAGCGGGGGAGGACTATGGCTACACCTTC	CASSQAGEDYGYTF
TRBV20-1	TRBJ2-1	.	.	TGCAGTGCTAGAGCAGGAAGACAGTTCTTC	CSARAGRQFF
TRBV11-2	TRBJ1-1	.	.	TGTGCCAGCAGCTTAATAGGGGGGGGAAGCACTGAAGCTTTCTTT	CASSLIGGGSTEAFF
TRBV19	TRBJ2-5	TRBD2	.	TGTGCCAGTAGTCTGGGCCTGAGCGGGGGAGGGACCCAGTACTTC	CASSLGLSGGGTQYF
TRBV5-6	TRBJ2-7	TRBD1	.	TGTGCCAGCAGCCGGACAGGGACAACCTACGAGCAGTACTTC	CASSRTGTTYEQYF
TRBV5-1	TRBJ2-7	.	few	TGCGCCAGCAGCTTTGGTGGAGGAAGCTCCTACGAGCAGTACTTC	CASSFGGGSSYEQYF
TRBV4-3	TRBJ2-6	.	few	TGCGCCAGCAGAGAGGACTCTGGGGCCAACGTCCTGACTTTC	CASREDSGANVLTF
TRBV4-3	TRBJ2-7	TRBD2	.	TGCGCCAGCAGCCAGCTAGCGGGAGGGCCCCACGAGCAGTACTTC	CASSQLAGGPHEQYF
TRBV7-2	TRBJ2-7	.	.	TGTGCCAGCAGCTCGGTAGCAGGGGCCTACGAGCAGTACTTC	CASSSVAGAYEQYF
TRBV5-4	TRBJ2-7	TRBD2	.	TGTGCCAGCAGCTTGGCGGGGGGAAGCTGGGAGCAGTACTTC	CASSLAGGSWEQYF
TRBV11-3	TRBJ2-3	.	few	TGTGCCAGCAGCTTAGATCGGGAAGGAGATACGCAGTATTTT	CASSLDREGDTQYF
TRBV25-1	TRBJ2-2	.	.	TGTGCCAGCATCGGGAACACCGGGGAGCTGTTTTTT	CASIGNTGELFF
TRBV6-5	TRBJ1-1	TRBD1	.	TGTGCCAGCAGTCCGATGACAGGGGACGGCACTGAAGCTTTCTTT	CASSPMTGDGTEAFF
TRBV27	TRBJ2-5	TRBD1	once	TGTGCCAGCAGTCCGACAGGGTTTCGGAAAACCCAGTACTTC	CASSPTGFRKTQYF
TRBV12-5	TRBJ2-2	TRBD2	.	TGTGCTAGTGGCGCGGGGGCCGGGGAGCTGTTTTTT	CASGAGAGELFF
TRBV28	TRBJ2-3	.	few	TGTGCCAGCAGCTCAACCACGCCAGTGGTAGATACGCAGTATTTT	CASSSTTPVVDTQYF
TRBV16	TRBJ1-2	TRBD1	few	TGTGCCAGCAGCCCTTTTGGGACAGCCGCCAATCGGATGGGCTACACCTTC	CASSPFGTAANRMGYTF
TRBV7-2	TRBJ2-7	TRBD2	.	TGTGCCAGCAGGCCCACTAGCGTCTCCTACGAGCAGTACTTC	CASRPTSVSYEQYF
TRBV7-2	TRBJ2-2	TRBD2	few	TGTGCCAGCAGCTCAAGAGCGGGGGGGCCCGGCGGGGAGCTGTTTTTT	CASSSRAGGPGGELFF
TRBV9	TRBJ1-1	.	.	TGTGCCAGCAGCGTAGACTGGAACACTGAAGCTTTCTTT	CASSVDWNTEAFF
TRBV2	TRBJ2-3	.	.	TGTGCCAGCACCATGACTCCTCGCACAGATACGCAGTATTTT	CASTMTPRTDTQYF